This T cell receptor (beta chain) was found in a study of blood T cell repertoires in COVID-19. Across the whole study: Acute and convalescent COVID-19 specimens originated in the United States, Italy and Spain. T cells, B-cell-depleted T cells, or PBMCs supplied cDNA or gDNA.

Trimming pared 2 bases from V and 4 bases from J, leaving 17 bases between. The CDR3 has 16 amino acids. Per the germline V gene, CDR1 is MNHEY and CDR2 is SMNVEV (reference sequence). Source study methods: Amplifying reference gene primers gave estimates of nucleated cell counts. TCRdb's copy holds only in-frame clones and misses some; the assay was immunoSEQ multiplex PCR. That table is the source of V, J and clone size, and D and trimming were worked out from the DNA. The table lists some 66,000 clones, roughly 82% of them singletons. This receptor was identified in a man aged 60 to 75 with acute or convalescent COVID-19. The sample was peripheral blood. The V call is TRBV27, the J call TRBJ1-1, with D unresolved. For the CDR3, the DNA is TGTGCCAGCAGTTTAGGTTATCGCCGCGGTACCACTGAAGCTTTCTTT. It encodes CASSLGYRRGTTEAFF.